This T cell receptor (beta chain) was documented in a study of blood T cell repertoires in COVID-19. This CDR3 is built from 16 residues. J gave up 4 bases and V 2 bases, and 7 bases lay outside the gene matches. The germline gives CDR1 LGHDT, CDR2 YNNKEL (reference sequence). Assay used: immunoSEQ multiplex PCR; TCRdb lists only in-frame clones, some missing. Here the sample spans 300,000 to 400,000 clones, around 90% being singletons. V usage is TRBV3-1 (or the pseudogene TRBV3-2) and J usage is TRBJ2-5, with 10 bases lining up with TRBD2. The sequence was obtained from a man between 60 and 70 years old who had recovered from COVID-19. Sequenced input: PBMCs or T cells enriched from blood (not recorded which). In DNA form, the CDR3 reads TGTGCCAGCAGCCAATTCCTAGCGGGAGTCGGAGAGACCCAGTACTTC. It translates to CASSQFLAGVGETQYF.